The T cell receptor (beta chain) described here comes from a study of cytomegalovirus exposure and HLA in healthy donors. In regard to this clone: The antigen remains undetermined.

Trimming pared 3 bases from V and 0 bases from J, leaving 15 bases between. The CDR3 covers 18 residues. The germline gives CDR1 MDHEN, CDR2 SYDVKM. Study-wide points: Cytomegalovirus status, reportedly, was diagnosed with high specificity and sensitivity by the classifier. In a later analysis, productive TCRs from donors in an Asian-associated ancestry cluster reportedly carried fewer N-insertions than the cohort mean.

This PCR relied on a set of 60 Vbeta primers and 13 Jbeta primers. The authors' processing: A follow-up analysis tallied 60 million to 85 million unique TCR beta chains, 9 million to 11 million shared. TCRdb keeps only in-frame clones here, not all; method: immunoSEQ multiplex PCR. The V and J calls and clone size were taken over from that table, and D and trimming were inferred from the DNA. The sample consists of under 150,000 clones, approximately 78% of them appearing once. This chain links TRBV28 with TRBJ2-6, with D possibly matching TRBD1 (6 bases). The sample taken for sequencing was PBMCs. The clonotype originates from a woman in her 50s in good health and CMV-seropositive. CDR3 DNA: TGTGCCAGCAGTTTGTCCCCGGGACACTACTCTGGGGCCAACGTCCTGACTTTC. The encoded protein is CASSLSPGHYSGANVLTF.